These T cell receptor beta chains were read from a single sample in a study of cytomegalovirus exposure and HLA in healthy donors. Sequencing used immunoSEQ multiplex PCR; TCRdb keeps in-frame clones, though not all of them. The data hold roughly 110,000 clones, with 70% to 85% observed a single time. The source material was PBMCs. These receptors were taken from a woman aged 18-29 years in good health and CMV-seronegative. The CDR3 runs from the conserved cysteine through the conserved F or W. A D gene is named only where the DNA matches it firmly. Rows give clone size only sometimes, using once, few, many, or a class for an expanded clone.

cdr3_nt | cdr3_aa | v_call | d_call | clone_size | j_call
TGTGCCAGCAGCTTAGACCCGACAGGGTTGAATTCACCCCTCCACTTT | CASSLDPTGLNSPLHF | TRBV11-3 | TRBD1 | NA | TRBJ1-6
TGTGCCAGCAGTCCACGGACAGGGGTAGGCTATGGCTACACCTTC | CASSPRTGVGYGYTF | TRBV28 | TRBD1 | NA | TRBJ1-2
TGTGCCAGCAGTGAACTAAGAGCCTTTGGCACAGATACGCAGTATTTT | CASSELRAFGTDTQYF | TRBV6-1 | NA | NA | TRBJ2-3
TGTGCCAGCAGCTTTCGGACAGGCTCTGGAAACACCATATATTTT | CASSFRTGSGNTIYF | TRBV5-6 | TRBD1 | NA | TRBJ1-3
TGTGCCAGCAGCCTAGGGACACCGGGCAATGGCTACACCTTC | CASSLGTPGNGYTF | TRBV4-2 | NA | NA | TRBJ1-2
TGTGCCAGCAGTGTTGGACTAGCGGGGGGGAACACAGATACGCAGTATTTT | CASSVGLAGGNTDTQYF | TRBV2 | TRBD2 | once | TRBJ2-3
TGTGCCAGCAGCTGGGGTGGGGGGGTCCAGTCCCAGTACTTC | CASSWGGGVQSQYF | TRBV7-9 | TRBD2 | NA | TRBJ2-5
TGTGCCAGCTCACCAATCCCTAGACTTGAGGATACGCAGTATTTT | CASSPIPRLEDTQYF | TRBV18 | NA | once | TRBJ2-3
TGTGCCTGGAGAGGGGGCGGAAACTATGGCTACACCTTC | CAWRGGGNYGYTF | TRBV30 | TRBD1 | NA | TRBJ1-2
TGTGCCAGCAGTGCTTCAGGGATCTACTACTATGGCTACACCTTC | CASSASGIYYYGYTF | TRBV6-6 | NA | few | TRBJ1-2
TGCGCCAGCAGCTTGTTAGAGGGGAACACCGGGGAGCTGTTTTTT | CASSLLEGNTGELFF | TRBV5-1 | NA | once | TRBJ2-2
TGTGCCTGGAGTCCGGGACAGGGGGTTTCGTCACCCCTCCACTTT | CAWSPGQGVSSPLHF | TRBV30 | TRBD1 | NA | TRBJ1-6
TGTGCCAGCGGGAAGACAGGGCAGTATAATTCACCCCTCCACTTT | CASGKTGQYNSPLHF | TRBV27 | TRBD1 | NA | TRBJ1-6
TGCAGCGTTAAATCGATGCCTGGACAGGGGCCTGGGGGGGAGCAGTACTTC | CSVKSMPGQGPGGEQYF | TRBV29-1 | TRBD1 | NA | TRBJ2-7
TGTGCCAGTAGTATTTCAGTTAACACTGAAGCTTTCTTT | CASSISVNTEAFF | TRBV19 | NA | few | TRBJ1-1
TGTGCCAGCAGCCAGGGACTTGGTATTCAGCCCCAGCATTTT | CASSQGLGIQPQHF | TRBV4-1 | NA | NA | TRBJ1-5
TGCGCCAGCAGCGGGAGTCTGGATGAGCAGTTCTTC | CASSGSLDEQFF | TRBV23-1 | NA | NA | TRBJ2-1
TGTGCCAGCAGTTACTCGGGGCTCGTTAACACTGAAGCTTTCTTT | CASSYSGLVNTEAFF | TRBV6-6 | NA | NA | TRBJ1-1
TGTGCCTGGACTGACCGGACAGGGAAATACTATGGCTACACCTTC | CAWTDRTGKYYGYTF | TRBV30 | TRBD1 | NA | TRBJ1-2
TGTGCCAGCAGTGAATCAGGGGACGAAGAGACCCAGTACTTC | CASSESGDEETQYF | TRBV6-4 | NA | once | TRBJ2-5
TGTGCCAGCAGCAACCCGGGACTAGGGCCCGAGCAGTACTTC | CASSNPGLGPEQYF | TRBV9 | TRBD2 | few | TRBJ2-7
TGTGCCAGCAGTAGACAGGGGGCGAATGAAAAACTGTTTTTT | CASSRQGANEKLFF | TRBV6-1 | TRBD1 | NA | TRBJ1-4
TGTGCCAGCAGCCAAGATGGGAAAACCTGGGACACATACAATGAGCAGTTCTTC | CASSQDGKTWDTYNEQFF | TRBV14 | NA | NA | TRBJ2-1
TGTGCCAGCAGCGGATCGACAGGTTTAAATGAAAAACTGTTTTTT | CASSGSTGLNEKLFF | TRBV7-2 | NA | few | TRBJ1-4
TGTGCCAGCAGCCAAGAGGTTACCAGGGGATTCGGGACTGAAGCTTTCTTT | CASSQEVTRGFGTEAFF | TRBV4-2 | NA | NA | TRBJ1-1
TGTGCCAGCAGCGGCAGGCTAAGCCTCTATGGCTACACCTTC | CASSGRLSLYGYTF | TRBV7-9 | NA | NA | TRBJ1-2
TGTGCCAGCAGCCCTCGGGCGGGTATTGGCTATGGCTACACCTTC | CASSPRAGIGYGYTF | TRBV7-2 | NA | NA | TRBJ1-2
TGTGCCAGCAGCGTCAGACAGGGGGCAGGCGAGCAGTACTTC | CASSVRQGAGEQYF | TRBV9 | TRBD1 | once | TRBJ2-7
TGTGCCAGCAGTGAAATCGGACTAGCGGACAATGAGCAGTTCTTC | CASSEIGLADNEQFF | TRBV2 | TRBD2 | NA | TRBJ2-1
TGTGCCAGCAGTGAATATTATGAGGGAGGGAATTCACCCCTCCACTTT | CASSEYYEGGNSPLHF | TRBV25-1 | NA | NA | TRBJ1-6
TGTGCCAGCTCACCGGACAGGGGAGCTTTCTTT | CASSPDRGAFF | TRBV18 | TRBD1 | NA | TRBJ1-1
TGCGCCAGCAGCCAAGGAGGACAGCCGAACTATGGCTACACCTTC | CASSQGGQPNYGYTF | TRBV4-1 | NA | NA | TRBJ1-2
TGTGCCAGCTCACAGGATTACAGGTCTGGTGAGCAGTACTTC | CASSQDYRSGEQYF | TRBV18 | NA | NA | TRBJ2-7
TGTGCCAGCAGCTTAAAATCCCAGGGAAAACTGTTTTTT | CASSLKSQGKLFF | TRBV7-2 | NA | NA | TRBJ1-4
TGCGCCATCCTACTCCCCGGGGACTACGAGCAGTACTTC | CAILLPGDYEQYF | TRBV23-1 | NA | NA | TRBJ2-7
TGCGCCAGCAGCCCGGACTTCGCGGGCGATCAGCCCCAGCATTTT | CASSPDFAGDQPQHF | TRBV5-1 | NA | NA | TRBJ1-5
TGCAGTGCCCTAGGAAACCAGCCCCAGCATTTT | CSALGNQPQHF | TRBV20-1 | NA | NA | TRBJ1-5
TGTGCCAGCAGGGGGGGGACAATGGGAGAGCAGTACTTC | CASRGGTMGEQYF | TRBV28 | NA | few | TRBJ2-7
TGTGCCAGCAGCTTGGGGACGGGGGGCCCCTACAATGAGCAGTTCTTC | CASSLGTGGPYNEQFF | TRBV13 | NA | NA | TRBJ2-1
TGTGCCAGCTCCTTGGGGCTAGTGTCATCCAATGAGCAGTTCTTC | CASSLGLVSSNEQFF | TRBV11-3 | NA | NA | TRBJ2-1
TGTGCCAGCGGAGACACTGAAGCTTTCTTT | CASGDTEAFF | TRBV7-9 | NA | few | TRBJ1-1
TGCGCCAGCAGCGGGGAAACAGGGTTCGGCGAGACCCAGTACTTC | CASSGETGFGETQYF | TRBV5-1 | NA | NA | TRBJ2-5
TGTGCCAGCAGCTTCGGCGGGACAGCGGCCACTGAAGCTTTCTTT | CASSFGGTAATEAFF | TRBV2 | TRBD1 | NA | TRBJ1-1
TGCGCCAGCAGCCTGCCAGGGGTAGGTCAAGAGACCCAGTACTTC | CASSLPGVGQETQYF | TRBV4-1 | NA | few | TRBJ2-5
TGTGCCAGCAGACAGGGTTTTCAGCCCCAGCATTTT | CASRQGFQPQHF | TRBV7-9 | NA | NA | TRBJ1-5
TGTGCCAGCAGTCCCGGGACTAGCGGGAGTATCTCCTACGAGCAGTACTTC | CASSPGTSGSISYEQYF | TRBV28 | TRBD2 | NA | TRBJ2-7
TGTGCCAGCAGCTTCCGAGACACTGAAGCTTTCTTT | CASSFRDTEAFF | TRBV11-2 | NA | NA | TRBJ1-1